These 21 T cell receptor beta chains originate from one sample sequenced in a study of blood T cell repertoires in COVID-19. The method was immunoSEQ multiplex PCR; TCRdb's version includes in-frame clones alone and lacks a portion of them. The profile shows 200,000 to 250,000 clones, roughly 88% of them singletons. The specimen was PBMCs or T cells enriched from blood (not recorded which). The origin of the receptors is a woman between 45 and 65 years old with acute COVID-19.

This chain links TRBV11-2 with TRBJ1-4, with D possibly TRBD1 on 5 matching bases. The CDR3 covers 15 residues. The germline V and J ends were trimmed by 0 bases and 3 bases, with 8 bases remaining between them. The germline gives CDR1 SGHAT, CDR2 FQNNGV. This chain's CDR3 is CASSLEGLPNEKLFF. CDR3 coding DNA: TGTGCCAGCAGCTTAGAGGGGCTCCCTAATGAAAAACTGTTTTTT. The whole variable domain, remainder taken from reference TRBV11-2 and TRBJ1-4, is EAGVAQSPRYKIIEKRQSVAFWCNPISGHATLYWYQQILGQGPKLLIQFQNNGVVDDSQLPKDRFSAERLKGVDSTLKIQPAKLEDSAVYLCASSLEGLPNEKLFFGSGTQLSVL.

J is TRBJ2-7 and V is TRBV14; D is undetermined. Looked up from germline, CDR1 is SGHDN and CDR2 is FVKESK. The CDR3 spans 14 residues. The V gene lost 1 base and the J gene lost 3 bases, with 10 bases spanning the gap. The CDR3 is CASSQVNSFYEQYF. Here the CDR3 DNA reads TGTGCCAGCAGCCAAGTTAACAGTTTCTACGAGCAGTACTTC.

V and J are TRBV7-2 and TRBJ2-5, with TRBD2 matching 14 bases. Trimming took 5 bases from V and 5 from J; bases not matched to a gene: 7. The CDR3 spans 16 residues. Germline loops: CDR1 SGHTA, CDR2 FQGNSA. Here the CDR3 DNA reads TGTGCCAGCAGCAAGGGACTAGCGGGAGTTAGGGAGACCCAGTACTTC. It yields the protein CASSKGLAGVRETQYF.

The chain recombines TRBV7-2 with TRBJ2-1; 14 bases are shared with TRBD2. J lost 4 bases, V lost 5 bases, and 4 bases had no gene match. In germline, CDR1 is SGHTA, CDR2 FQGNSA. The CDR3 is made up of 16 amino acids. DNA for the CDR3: TGTGCCAGCAGCCCTCGACTAGCGGGAGGGTACAATGAGCAGTTCTTC. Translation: CASSPRLAGGYNEQFF.

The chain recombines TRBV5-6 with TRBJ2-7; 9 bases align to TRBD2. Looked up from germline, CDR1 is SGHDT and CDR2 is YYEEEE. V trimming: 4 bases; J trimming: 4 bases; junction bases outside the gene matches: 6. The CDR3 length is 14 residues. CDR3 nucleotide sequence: TGTGCCAGCAGCCCGCGGGGGGGACCTTACGAGCAGTACTTC. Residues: CASSPRGGPYEQYF.

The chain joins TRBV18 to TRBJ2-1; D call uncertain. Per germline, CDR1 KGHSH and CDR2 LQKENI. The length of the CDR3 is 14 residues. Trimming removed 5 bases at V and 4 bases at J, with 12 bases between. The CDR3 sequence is CASSASDLYNEQFF. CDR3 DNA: TGTGCCAGCTCAGCGTCTGACTTGTACAATGAGCAGTTCTTC.

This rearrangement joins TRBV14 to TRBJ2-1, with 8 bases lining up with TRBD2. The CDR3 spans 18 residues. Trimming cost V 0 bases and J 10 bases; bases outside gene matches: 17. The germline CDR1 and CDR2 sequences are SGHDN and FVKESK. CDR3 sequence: CASSQETSGRTRGGEQFF. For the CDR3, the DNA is TGTGCCAGCAGCCAAGAAACTAGCGGAAGGACCAGAGGAGGGGAGCAGTTCTTC.

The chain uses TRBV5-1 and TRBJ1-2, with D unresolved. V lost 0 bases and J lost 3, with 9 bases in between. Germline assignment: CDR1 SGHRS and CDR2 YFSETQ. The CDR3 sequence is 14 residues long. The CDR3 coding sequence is TGCGCCAGCAGCTTGGGTCAGGTATACTATGGCTACACCTTC. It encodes CASSLGQVYYGYTF.

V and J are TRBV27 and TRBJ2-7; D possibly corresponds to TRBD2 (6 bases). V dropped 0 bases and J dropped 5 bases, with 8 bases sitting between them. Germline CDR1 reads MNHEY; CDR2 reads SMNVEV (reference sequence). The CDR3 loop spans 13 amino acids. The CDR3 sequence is CASSLSGGHEQYF. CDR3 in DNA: TGTGCCAGCAGTTTATCCGGGGGTCACGAGCAGTACTTC.

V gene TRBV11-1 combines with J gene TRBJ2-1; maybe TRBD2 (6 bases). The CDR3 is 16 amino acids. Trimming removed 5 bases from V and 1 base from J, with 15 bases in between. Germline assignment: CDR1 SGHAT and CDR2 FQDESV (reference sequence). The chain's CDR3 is CASSHDRGTSYNEQFF. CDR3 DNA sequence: TGTGCCAGCAGCCACGACCGGGGGACTTCCTACAATGAGCAGTTCTTC. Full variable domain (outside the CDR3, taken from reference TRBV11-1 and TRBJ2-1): EAEVAQSPRYKITEKSQAVAFWCDPISGHATLYWYRQILGQGPELLVQFQDESVVDDSQLPKDRFSAERLKGVDSTLKIQPAELGDSAMYLCASSHDRGTSYNEQFFGPGTRLTVL.

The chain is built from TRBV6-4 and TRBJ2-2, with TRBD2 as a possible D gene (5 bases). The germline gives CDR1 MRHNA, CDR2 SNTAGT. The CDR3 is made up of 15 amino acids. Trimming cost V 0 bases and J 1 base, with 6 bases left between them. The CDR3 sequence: CASSDSGLNTGELFF. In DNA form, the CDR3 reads TGTGCCAGCAGTGACTCAGGACTGAACACCGGGGAGCTGTTTTTT.

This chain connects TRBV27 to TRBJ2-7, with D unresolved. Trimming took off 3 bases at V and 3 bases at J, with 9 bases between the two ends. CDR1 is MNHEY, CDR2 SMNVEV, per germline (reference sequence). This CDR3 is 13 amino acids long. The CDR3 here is CASSLGIFYEQYF. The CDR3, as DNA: TGTGCCAGCAGTTTGGGCATCTTCTACGAGCAGTACTTC.

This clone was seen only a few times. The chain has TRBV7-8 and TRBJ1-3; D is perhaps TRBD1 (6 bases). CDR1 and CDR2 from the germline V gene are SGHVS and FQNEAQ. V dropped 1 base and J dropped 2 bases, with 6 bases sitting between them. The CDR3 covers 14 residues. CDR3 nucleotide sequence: TGTGCCAGCAGCTTAGGGACAGCTGGAAACACCATATATTTT. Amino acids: CASSLGTAGNTIYF.

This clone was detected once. CDR3: CASSILLAGTYEQYF. The CDR3 DNA is TGTGCCAGTAGTATACTACTCGCGGGGACCTACGAGCAGTACTTC. The V and J genes are TRBV19 and TRBJ2-7, with D possibly matching TRBD2 (6 bases). The germline V gene has CDR1 LNHDA and CDR2 SQIVND (reference sequence). This CDR3 is built from 15 residues. The V end was cut by 2 bases, the J end by 2 bases, with 13 bases between.

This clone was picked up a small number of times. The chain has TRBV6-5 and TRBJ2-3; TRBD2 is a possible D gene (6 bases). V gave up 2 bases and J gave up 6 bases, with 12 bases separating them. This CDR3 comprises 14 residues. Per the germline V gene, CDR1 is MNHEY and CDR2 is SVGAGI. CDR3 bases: TGTGCCAGCAGTTACGACCCGGGGGTGGATACGCAGTATTTT. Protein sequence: CASSYDPGVDTQYF.

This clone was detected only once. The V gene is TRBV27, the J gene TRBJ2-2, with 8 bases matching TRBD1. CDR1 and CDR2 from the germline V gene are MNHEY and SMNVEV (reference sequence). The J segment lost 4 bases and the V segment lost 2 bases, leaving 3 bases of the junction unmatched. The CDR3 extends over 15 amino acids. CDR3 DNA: TGTGCCAGCAGTTTAAGGACAGGGACCACCGGGGAGCTGTTTTTT. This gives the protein CASSLRTGTTGELFF.

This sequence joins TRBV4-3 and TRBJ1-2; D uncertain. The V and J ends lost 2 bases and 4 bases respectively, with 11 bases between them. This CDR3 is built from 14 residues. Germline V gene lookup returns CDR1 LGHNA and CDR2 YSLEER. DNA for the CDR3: TGCGCCAGCAGCCAAAGCGGGAGGGCCTATGGCTACACCTTC. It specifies CASSQSGRAYGYTF.

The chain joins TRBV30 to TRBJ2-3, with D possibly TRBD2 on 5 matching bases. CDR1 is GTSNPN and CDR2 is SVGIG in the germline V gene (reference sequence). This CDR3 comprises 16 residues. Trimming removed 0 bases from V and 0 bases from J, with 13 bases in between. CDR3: CAWSVSGNPSTDTQYF. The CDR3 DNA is TGTGCCTGGAGTGTGAGCGGAAACCCTAGCACAGATACGCAGTATTTT.

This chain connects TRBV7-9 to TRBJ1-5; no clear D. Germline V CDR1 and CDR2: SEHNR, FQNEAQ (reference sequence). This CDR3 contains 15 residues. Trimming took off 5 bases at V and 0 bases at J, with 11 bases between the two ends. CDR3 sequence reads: CASSPGYFSNQPQHF. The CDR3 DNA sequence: TGTGCCAGCAGCCCCGGGTACTTTAGCAATCAGCCCCAGCATTTT.

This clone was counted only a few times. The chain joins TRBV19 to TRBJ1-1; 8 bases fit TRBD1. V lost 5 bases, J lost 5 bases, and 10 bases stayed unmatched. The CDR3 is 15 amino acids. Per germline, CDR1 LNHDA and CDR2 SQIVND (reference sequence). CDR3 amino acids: CASSAPTGAGTEAFF. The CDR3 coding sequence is TGTGCCAGTAGTGCCCCGACAGGGGCTGGTACTGAAGCTTTCTTT.

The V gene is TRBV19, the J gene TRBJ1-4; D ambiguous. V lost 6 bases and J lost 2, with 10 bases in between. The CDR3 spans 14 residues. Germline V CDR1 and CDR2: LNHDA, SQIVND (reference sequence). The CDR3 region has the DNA TGTGCCAGTAGGGGAGGATCCACTAATGAAAAACTGTTTTTT. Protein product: CASRGGSTNEKLFF.